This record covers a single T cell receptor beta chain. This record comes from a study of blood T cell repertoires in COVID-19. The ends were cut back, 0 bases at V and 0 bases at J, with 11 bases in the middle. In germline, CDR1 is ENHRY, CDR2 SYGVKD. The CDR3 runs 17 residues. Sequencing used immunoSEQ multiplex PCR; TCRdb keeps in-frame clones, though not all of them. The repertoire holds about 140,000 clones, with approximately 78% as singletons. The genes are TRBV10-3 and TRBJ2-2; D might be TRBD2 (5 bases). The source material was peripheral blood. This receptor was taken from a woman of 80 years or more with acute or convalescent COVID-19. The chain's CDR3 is CAISESTIAPNTGELFF. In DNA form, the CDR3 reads TGTGCCATCAGTGAGTCGACAATAGCGCCGAACACCGGGGAGCTGTTTTTT.